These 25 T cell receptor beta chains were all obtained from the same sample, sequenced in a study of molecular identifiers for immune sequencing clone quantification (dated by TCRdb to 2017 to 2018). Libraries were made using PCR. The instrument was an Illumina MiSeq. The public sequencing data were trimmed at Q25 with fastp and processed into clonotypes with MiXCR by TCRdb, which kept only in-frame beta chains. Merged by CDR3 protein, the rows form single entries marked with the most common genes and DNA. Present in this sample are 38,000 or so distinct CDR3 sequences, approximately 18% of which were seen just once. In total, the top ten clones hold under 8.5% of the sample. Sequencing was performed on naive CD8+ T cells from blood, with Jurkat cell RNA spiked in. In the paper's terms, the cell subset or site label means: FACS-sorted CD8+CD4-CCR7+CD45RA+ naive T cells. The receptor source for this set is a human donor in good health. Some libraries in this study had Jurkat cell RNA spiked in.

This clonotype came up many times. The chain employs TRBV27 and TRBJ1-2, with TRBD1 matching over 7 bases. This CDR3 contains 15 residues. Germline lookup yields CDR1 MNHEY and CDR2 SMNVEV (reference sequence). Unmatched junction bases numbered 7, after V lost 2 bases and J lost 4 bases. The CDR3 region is CASSLNRGLGYGYTF. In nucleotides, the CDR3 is TGTGCCAGCAGTTTAAATAGGGGGCTGGGCTATGGCTACACCTTC.

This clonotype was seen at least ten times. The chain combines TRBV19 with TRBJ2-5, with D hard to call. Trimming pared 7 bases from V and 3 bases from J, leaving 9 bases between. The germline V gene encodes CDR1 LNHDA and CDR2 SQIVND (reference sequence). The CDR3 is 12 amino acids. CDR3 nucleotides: TGTGCCAGTAAGTCCGAAAAAGAGACCCAGTACTTC. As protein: CASKSEKETQYF.

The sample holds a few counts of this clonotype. The CDR3 sequence is CASSLAGTGISRQYF. The CDR3 nucleotides are TGCGCCAGCAGCTTGGCCGGGACAGGGATCTCCCGTCAGTACTTC. This sequence joins TRBV5-1 and TRBJ2-4, with TRBD1 identical over 9 bases. V lost 0 bases to trimming and J lost 12 bases; unmatched junction nucleotides: 10. Germline V gives CDR1 SGHRS, CDR2 YFSETQ. CDR3 length: 15 amino acids.

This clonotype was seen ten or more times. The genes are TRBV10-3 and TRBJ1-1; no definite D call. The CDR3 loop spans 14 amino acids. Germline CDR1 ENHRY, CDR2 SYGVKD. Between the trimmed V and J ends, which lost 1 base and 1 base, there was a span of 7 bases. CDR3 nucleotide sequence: TGTGCCATCAGTGAGTTTAGGGAGAACACTGAAGCTTTCTTT. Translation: CAISEFRENTEAFF.

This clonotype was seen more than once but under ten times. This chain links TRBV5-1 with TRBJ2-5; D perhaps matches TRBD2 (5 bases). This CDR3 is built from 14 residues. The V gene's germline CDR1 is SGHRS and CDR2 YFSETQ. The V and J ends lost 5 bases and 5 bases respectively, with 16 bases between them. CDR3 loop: CASSYWSGGETQYF. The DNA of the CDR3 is TGCGCCAGCAGTTATTGGAGCGGAGGCGAGACCCAGTACTTC.

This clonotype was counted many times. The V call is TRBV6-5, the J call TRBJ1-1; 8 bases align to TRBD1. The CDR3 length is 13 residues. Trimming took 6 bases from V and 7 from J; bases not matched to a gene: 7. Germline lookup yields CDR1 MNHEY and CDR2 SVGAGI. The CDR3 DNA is TGTGCCAGCAGAACTACAGGGGGAGTTGAAGCTTTCTTT. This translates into CASRTTGGVEAFF.

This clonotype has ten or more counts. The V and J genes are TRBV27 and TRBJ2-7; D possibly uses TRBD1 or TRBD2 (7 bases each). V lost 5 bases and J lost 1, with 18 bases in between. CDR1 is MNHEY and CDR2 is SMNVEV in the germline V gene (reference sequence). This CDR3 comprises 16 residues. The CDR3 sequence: CASSPERGQLSYEQYF. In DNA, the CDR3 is TGTGCCAGCAGTCCCGAGCGGGGACAGCTTTCCTACGAGCAGTACTTC.

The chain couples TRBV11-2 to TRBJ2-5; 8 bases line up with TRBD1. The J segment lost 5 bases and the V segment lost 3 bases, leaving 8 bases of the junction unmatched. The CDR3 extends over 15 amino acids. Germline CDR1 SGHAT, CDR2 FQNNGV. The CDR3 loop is CASSLFAGGLETQYF. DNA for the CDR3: TGTGCCAGCAGCTTGTTTGCAGGGGGCTTGGAGACCCAGTACTTC.

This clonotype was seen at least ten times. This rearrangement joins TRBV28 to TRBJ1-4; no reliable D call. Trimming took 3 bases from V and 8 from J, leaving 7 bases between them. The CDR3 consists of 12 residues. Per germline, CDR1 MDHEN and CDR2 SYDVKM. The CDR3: CASSFRGEKLFF. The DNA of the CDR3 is TGTGCCAGCAGTTTCAGAGGGGAAAAACTGTTTTTT.

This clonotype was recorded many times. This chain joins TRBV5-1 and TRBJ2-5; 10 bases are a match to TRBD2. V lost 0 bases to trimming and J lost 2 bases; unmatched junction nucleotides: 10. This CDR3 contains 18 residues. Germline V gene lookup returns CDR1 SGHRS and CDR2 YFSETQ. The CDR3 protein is CASSLDSSGRSHQETQYF. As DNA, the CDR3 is TGCGCCAGCAGCTTGGATTCTAGCGGGAGATCCCATCAAGAGACCCAGTACTTC.

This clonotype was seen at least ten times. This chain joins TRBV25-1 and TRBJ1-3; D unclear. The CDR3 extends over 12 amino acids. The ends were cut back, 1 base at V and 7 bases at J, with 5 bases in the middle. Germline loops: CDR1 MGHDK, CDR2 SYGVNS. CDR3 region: CASSEFGNTIYF. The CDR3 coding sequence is TGTGCCAGCAGTGAATTTGGGAACACCATATATTTT.

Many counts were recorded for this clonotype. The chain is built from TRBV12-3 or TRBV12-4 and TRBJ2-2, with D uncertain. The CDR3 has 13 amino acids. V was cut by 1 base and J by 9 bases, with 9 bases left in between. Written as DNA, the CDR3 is TGTGCCAGCAGTTTAGGCGCTGACTGGGAGCTGTTTTTT. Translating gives CASSLGADWELFF.

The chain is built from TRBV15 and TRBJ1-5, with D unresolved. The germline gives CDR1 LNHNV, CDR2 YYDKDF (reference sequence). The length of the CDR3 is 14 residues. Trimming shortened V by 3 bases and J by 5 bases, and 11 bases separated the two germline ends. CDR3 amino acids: CATSRAGVYQPQHF. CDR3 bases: TGTGCCACCAGCAGGGCCGGTGTGTATCAGCCCCAGCATTTT.

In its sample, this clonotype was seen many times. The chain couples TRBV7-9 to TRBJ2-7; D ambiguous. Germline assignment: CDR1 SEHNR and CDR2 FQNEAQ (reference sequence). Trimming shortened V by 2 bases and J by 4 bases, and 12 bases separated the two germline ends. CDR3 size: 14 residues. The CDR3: CASSLPGLAYEQYF. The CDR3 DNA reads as TGTGCCAGCAGCTTACCCGGCCTGGCATACGAGCAGTACTTC.

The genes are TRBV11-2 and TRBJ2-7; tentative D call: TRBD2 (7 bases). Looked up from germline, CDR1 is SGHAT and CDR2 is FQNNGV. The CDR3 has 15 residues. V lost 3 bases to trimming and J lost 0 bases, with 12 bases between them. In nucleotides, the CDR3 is TGTGCCAGCAGCTTTGGGGGGGACATCTCCTACGAGCAGTACTTC. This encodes CASSFGGDISYEQYF. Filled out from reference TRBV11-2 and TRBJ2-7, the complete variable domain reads EAGVAQSPRYKIIEKRQSVAFWCNPISGHATLYWYQQILGQGPKLLIQFQNNGVVDDSQLPKDRFSAERLKGVDSTLKIQPAKLEDSAVYLCASSFGGDISYEQYFGPGTRLTVT.

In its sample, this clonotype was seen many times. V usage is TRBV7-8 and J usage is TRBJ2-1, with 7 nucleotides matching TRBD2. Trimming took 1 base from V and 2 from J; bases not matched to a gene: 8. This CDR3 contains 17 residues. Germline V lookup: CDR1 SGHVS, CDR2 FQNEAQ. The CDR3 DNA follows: TGTGCCAGCAGCTTAGGTGTTGGGCGGGGGACCTACAATGAGCAGTTCTTC. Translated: CASSLGVGRGTYNEQFF.

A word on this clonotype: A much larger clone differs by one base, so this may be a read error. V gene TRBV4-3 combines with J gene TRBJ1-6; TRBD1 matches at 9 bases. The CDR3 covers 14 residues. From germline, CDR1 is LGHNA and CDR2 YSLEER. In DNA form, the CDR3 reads TGCCCCAGCAGCCAGTCGGACAGGGGTTCACCCCTCCACTTT. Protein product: CPSSQSDRGSPLHF.

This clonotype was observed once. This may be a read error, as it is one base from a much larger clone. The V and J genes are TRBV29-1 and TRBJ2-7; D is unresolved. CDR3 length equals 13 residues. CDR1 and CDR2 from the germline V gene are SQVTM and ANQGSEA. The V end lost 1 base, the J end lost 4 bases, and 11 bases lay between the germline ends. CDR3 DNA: TGCAGCGTTGAAGTTCAGGACGGTTACGAGCAGTACTTC. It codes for CSVEVQDGYEQYF.

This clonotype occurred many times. The CDR3 sequence: CASRPGFHTQYF. In nucleotides, the CDR3 is TGTGCCAGCAGGCCAGGGTTCCATACGCAGTATTTT. The V gene is TRBV12-3 or TRBV12-4, the J gene TRBJ2-3; the D gene is possibly TRBD1 (5 bases). The CDR3 is 12 amino acids. Trimming shortened V by 6 bases and J by 7 bases, and 11 bases separated the two germline ends.

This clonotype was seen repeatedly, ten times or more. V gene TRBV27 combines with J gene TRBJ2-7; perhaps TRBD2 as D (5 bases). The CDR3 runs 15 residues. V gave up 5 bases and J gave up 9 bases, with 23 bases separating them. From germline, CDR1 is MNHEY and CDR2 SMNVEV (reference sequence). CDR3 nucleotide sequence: TGTGCCAGCAGTACGACCGGTTCTACTTACGGAGGGCAGTACTTC. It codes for CASSTTGSTYGGQYF.

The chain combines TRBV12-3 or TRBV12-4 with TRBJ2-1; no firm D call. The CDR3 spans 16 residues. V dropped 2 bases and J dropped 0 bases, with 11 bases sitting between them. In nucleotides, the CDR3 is TGTGCCAGCAGTTTATATGGGTACAGCTCCTACAATGAGCAGTTCTTC. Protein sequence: CASSLYGYSSYNEQFF.

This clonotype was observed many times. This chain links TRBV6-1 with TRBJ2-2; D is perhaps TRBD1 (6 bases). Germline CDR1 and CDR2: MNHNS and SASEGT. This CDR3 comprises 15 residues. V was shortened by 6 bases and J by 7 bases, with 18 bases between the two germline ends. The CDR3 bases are TGTGCCAGCAGGGACTCCCGCCAGGGGCACGGGGAGCTGTTTTTT. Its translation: CASRDSRQGHGELFF.

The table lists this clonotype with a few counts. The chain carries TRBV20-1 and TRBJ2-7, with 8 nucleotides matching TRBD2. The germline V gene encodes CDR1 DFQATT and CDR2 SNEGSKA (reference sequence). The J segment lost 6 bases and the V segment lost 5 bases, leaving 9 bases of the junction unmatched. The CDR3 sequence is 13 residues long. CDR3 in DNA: TGCAGTGCTTCATACGGACTAGCCTCCGAGCAGTACTTC. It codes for CSASYGLASEQYF.

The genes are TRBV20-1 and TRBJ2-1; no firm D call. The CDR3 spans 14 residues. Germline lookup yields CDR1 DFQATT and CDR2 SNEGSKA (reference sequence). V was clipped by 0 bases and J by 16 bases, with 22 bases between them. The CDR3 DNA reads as TGCAGTGCTAGAGATTGGACGAGCGCCGGATTTGTATTCTTC. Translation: CSARDWTSAGFVFF.

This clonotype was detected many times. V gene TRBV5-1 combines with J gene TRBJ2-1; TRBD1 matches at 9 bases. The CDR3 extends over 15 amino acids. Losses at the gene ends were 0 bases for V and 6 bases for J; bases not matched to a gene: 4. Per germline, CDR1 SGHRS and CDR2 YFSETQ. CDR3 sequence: CASSLGQGVFNEQFF. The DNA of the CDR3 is TGCGCCAGCAGCTTGGGACAGGGGGTTTTCAATGAGCAGTTCTTC. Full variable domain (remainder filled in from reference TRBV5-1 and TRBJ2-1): KAGVTQTPRYLIKTRGQQVTLSCSPISGHRSVSWYQQTPGQGLQFLFEYFSETQRNKGNFPGRFSGRQFSNSRSEMNVSTLELGDSALYLCASSLGQGVFNEQFFGPGTRLTVL.